This is a list of T cell receptor beta chains from one sample in a study of molecular identifiers for immune sequencing clone quantification. TCRdb analysed the PCR reads with MiXCR anew, one entry per CDR3 protein. The sample consists of roughly 86,000 distinct CDR3 sequences, around 20% of them appearing once. The sample taken for sequencing was naive CD8+ T cells from blood, with Jurkat cell RNA spiked in. The receptor source for this set is a human donor in good health. Some libraries in this study had Jurkat cell RNA spiked in. CDR3s leave out the opening cysteine and the closing phenylalanine or tryptophan. Fields, in order: D gene, V gene, CDR3 protein. D genes are given only for firm matches.

>TRBD2|TRBV20-1
SARVAGSSTDTQY
>.|TRBV6-2/TRBV6-3
ASTQGFYNEQF
>.|TRBV20-1
STFRERNSPLH
>TRBD2|TRBV7-9
ASTPDVASGGRSTDTQY
>TRBD2|TRBV20-1
SARDLISGTNTGELF
>TRBD1|TRBV27
ASSSLTGVIDEQY
>.|TRBV15
ATSRSGVLDAREQF
>.|TRBV7-9
ASSGGSGANVLT
>TRBD1|TRBV5-4
ASSLGTGPYEQY
>.|TRBV4-3
ASSQDRARANVLT
>.|TRBV20-1
SARNTGELF
>.|TRBV6-2/TRBV6-3
ASSSAGHPNIQY
>.|TRBV6-6
ASKTKDEKLF
>.|TRBV6-5
ASSRDRFSTDTQY
>.|TRBV11-2
ASSLGSEQF
>.|TRBV12-5
ASGLGIDNEQF